Below are 17 T cell receptor beta chains sequenced from a single sample in a study of blood T cell repertoires in COVID-19. The repertoire was sequenced with immunoSEQ multiplex PCR; TCRdb's copy has only in-frame clones and lacks some. Of 110,000 to 150,000 clones listed, roughly 85% are singletons. The sample consisted of PBMCs or T cells enriched from blood (not recorded which). The source of these receptors is a man over 45 who had recovered from COVID-19.

The chain recombines TRBV7-2 with TRBJ2-3; D is unclear. Germline CDR1 and CDR2: SGHTA and FQGNSA. CDR3 length: 12 residues. Trimming pared 1 base from V and 5 bases from J, leaving 4 bases between. CDR3 in DNA: TGTGCCAGCAGCTTAGTTAGAGATACGCAGTATTTT. Translating gives CASSLVRDTQYF. The full variable domain, its missing parts supplied by reference TRBV7-2 and TRBJ2-3, is GAGVSQSPSNKVTEKGKDVELRCDPISGHTALYWYRQSLGQGLEFLIYFQGNSAPDKSGLPSDRFSAERTGGSVSTLTIQRTQQEDSAVYLCASSLVRDTQYFGPGTRLTVL.

The chain joins TRBV6-5 to TRBJ1-2; 8 bases line up with TRBD1. CDR1 is MNHEY, CDR2 SVGAGI, per germline. The junction had 2 bases not matched to a gene; V was cut back by 0 bases and J by 5 bases. The CDR3 consists of 14 residues. The CDR3 spells CASSYSRQGYGYTF. The CDR3 region has the DNA TGTGCCAGCAGTTACTCGCGACAGGGGTATGGCTACACCTTC.

This clone has just a few counts. The rearrangement uses TRBV28 and TRBJ1-2; no reliable D call. This CDR3 comprises 11 residues. CDR1 and CDR2 (germline): MDHEN, SYDVKM. The V and J ends lost 5 bases and 6 bases respectively, with 7 bases between them. The CDR3 loop is CASSGRDGYTF. CDR3 bases: TGTGCCAGCAGTGGTCGAGATGGCTACACCTTC.

A remark on this clone: The same CDR3 is also encoded by other DNA sequences in this sample. The V call is TRBV9, the J call TRBJ1-6; perhaps TRBD1 as D (5 bases). CDR3 length: 15 amino acids. V was shortened by 4 bases and J by 0 bases, with 8 bases between the two germline ends. Germline V gene data show CDR1 as SGDLS and CDR2 as YYNGEE. Here the CDR3 reads CASSTGDSYNSPLHF. DNA of the CDR3: TGTGCCAGCAGCACGGGGGACTCCTATAATTCACCCCTCCACTTT.

The rearrangement joins TRBV7-3 to TRBJ2-5; perhaps TRBD1 as D (6 bases). Germline lookup yields CDR1 SGHTA and CDR2 FQGTGA. Trimming removed 5 bases at V and 5 bases at J, with 18 bases between. The CDR3 spans 15 residues. The CDR3 here is CASSPGRGRGETQYF. The CDR3 DNA sequence: TGTGCCAGCAGCCCTGGTAGGGGTAGGGGGGAGACCCAGTACTTC. The full variable domain, with the rest looked up from reference TRBV7-3 and TRBJ2-5, is GAGVSQTPSNKVTEKGKYVELRCDPISGHTALYWYRQSLGQGPEFLIYFQGTGAADDSGLPNDRFFAVRPEGSVSTLKIQRTERGDSAVYLCASSPGRGRGETQYFGPGTRLLVL.

This chain uses TRBV6-5 with TRBJ1-6; TRBD1 might be the D (5 bases). The CDR3 totals 16 residues. Germline CDR1 MNHEY, CDR2 SVGAGI. V lost 2 bases and J 6 bases, leaving 14 bases between the germline ends. Written as DNA, the CDR3 is TGTGCCAGCAGTTACACTGGAACAGGCCCTAATTCACCCCTCCACTTT. The encoded protein is CASSYTGTGPNSPLHF.

The chain recombines TRBV29-1 with TRBJ2-1; tentative D call: TRBD2 (6 bases). With 0 bases removed from V and 6 bases from J, the gap between germline ends came to 18 bases. Germline-derived CDR1 and CDR2 are SQVTM and ANQGSEA. This CDR3 is built from 16 residues. CDR3 in DNA: TGCAGCGTTGAAGACCCAATTCTCGGGGGTATCAATGAGCAGTTCTTC. As protein: CSVEDPILGGINEQFF.

This clone was seen only once. The chain uses TRBV7-2 and TRBJ2-2; 7 nucleotides line up with TRBD2. The CDR3 has 17 amino acids. Trimming at V came to 4 bases and at J to 4 bases, leaving 12 bases not matched to a gene. From germline, CDR1 is SGHTA and CDR2 FQGNSA. This chain's CDR3 is CASSSPPSGIFTGELFF. The CDR3 DNA reads TGTGCCAGCAGCTCCCCCCCGAGCGGGATCTTCACCGGGGAGCTGTTTTTT.

The chain combines TRBV30 with TRBJ1-1; 7 bases agree with TRBD1. Germline V gene sequence: CDR1 GTSNPN, CDR2 SVGIG (reference sequence). The CDR3 extends over 12 amino acids. The CDR3 DNA reads as TGTGCACGCAAGGGGGCGGACACTGAAGCTTTCTTT. Translated: CARKGADTEAFF.

This clone was found a few times. V usage is TRBV15 and J usage is TRBJ2-1, with D hard to call. The ends were cut back, 1 base at V and 4 bases at J, with 5 bases in the middle. The CDR3 has 13 residues. Germline V gene sequence: CDR1 LNHNV, CDR2 YYDKDF (reference sequence). The CDR3 loop reads CATSRVLYNEQFF. DNA for the CDR3: TGTGCCACCAGCAGAGTTCTTTACAATGAGCAGTTCTTC.

This clone has a single count. The chain uses TRBV7-3 and TRBJ2-3; D gene unclear. Germline CDR1 reads SGHTA; CDR2 reads FQGTGA. The CDR3 has 13 residues. Trimming took 1 base from V and 2 from J, leaving 4 bases between them. CDR3 bases: TGTGCCAGCAGCTTAATATCCACAGATACGCAGTATTTT. This codes for CASSLISTDTQYF.

This clone was found once. The genes are TRBV18 and TRBJ2-5; 11 nucleotides match TRBD1. This CDR3 is 17 amino acids long. Losses at the gene ends were 2 bases for V and 4 bases for J; bases not matched to a gene: 9. Germline CDR1 is KGHSH and CDR2 is LQKENI. CDR3 coding DNA: TGTGCCAGCTCACCAGGACAGGGGGCGCAGGCTGGAGAGACCCAGTACTTC. Encoded protein: CASSPGQGAQAGETQYF.

Of note for this clone: This is likely a read error, given that the CDR3 carries no conserved phenylalanine or tryptophan at its end. No DNA is shown, since the ends of the CDR3 on it are uncertain; the CDR3 is the one TCRdb lists. The genes are TRBV14 and TRBJ1-1; TRBD1, as called in the table, went unchecked against the DNA. Germline CDR1 reads SGHDN; CDR2 reads FVKESK. Termini included, the CDR3 measures 15 amino acids. CDR3 in amino acids: CASSQDTRTGAGFSV.

The chain recombines TRBV12-3 or TRBV12-4 with TRBJ2-2; D is undetermined. V dropped 5 bases and J dropped 2 bases, with 6 bases sitting between them. The CDR3 length is 13 residues. The DNA of the CDR3 is TGTGCCAGCAGTCTAAAAAACACCGGGGAGCTGTTTTTT. This gives the protein CASSLKNTGELFF.

The rearrangement uses TRBV9 and TRBJ2-5, with D uncertain. With 3 bases removed from V and 5 bases from J, the gap between germline ends came to 17 bases. The CDR3 length is 15 residues. In germline, CDR1 is SGDLS, CDR2 YYNGEE. The CDR3 sequence is CASSARMGSFETQYF. The DNA for the CDR3 is TGTGCCAGCAGCGCCAGGATGGGTAGTTTCGAGACCCAGTACTTC.

The chain has TRBV2 and TRBJ1-1; D is unclear. The V end lost 5 bases, the J end lost 9 bases, and 13 bases lay between the germline ends. The CDR3 spans 12 residues. Germline V gene sequence: CDR1 SNHLY, CDR2 FYNNEI. CDR3 residues: CASSYYPAQAFF. The CDR3 DNA follows: TGTGCCAGCAGTTACTACCCCGCTCAAGCTTTCTTT. The full variable domain, in which reference TRBV2 and TRBJ1-1 provide the parts outside the CDR3, is EPEVTQTPSHQVTQMGQEVILRCVPISNHLYFYWYRQILGQKVEFLVSFYNNEISEKSEIFDDQFSVERPDGSNFTLKIRSTKLEDSAMYFCASSYYPAQAFFGQGTRLTVV.

This rearrangement joins TRBV11-3 to TRBJ2-6, with 7 bases matching TRBD1. V lost 0 bases to trimming and J lost 2 bases; unmatched junction nucleotides: 7. The CDR3 spans 18 residues. CDR1 is SGHNT, CDR2 YENEEA, per germline. This chain's CDR3 is CASSLEGDSSPGANVLTF. CDR3 DNA: TGTGCCAGCAGCTTAGAGGGGGACAGTAGCCCTGGGGCCAACGTCCTGACTTTC.